This is a list of T cell receptor beta chains from one sample in a study of cytomegalovirus exposure and HLA in healthy donors. Method: immunoSEQ multiplex PCR; TCRdb's copy keeps in-frame clones and lacks some. The sample yields fewer than 130,000 clones, approximately 79% seen once. The specimen was PBMCs. Receptor source: a man aged 30-40 years in good health and CMV-seropositive. Each CDR3 is given with its conserved first and last residue. D genes are given only for firm matches. Rows may omit the clone size; those that give it use once, few, many or a size class.

abundance: NA
d_gene: NA
v_gene: TRBV19
j_gene: TRBJ2-1
CDR3nt: TGTGCCAGTAGTATAGTTAGGCACGGGGACAATGAGCAGTTCTTC
CDR3aa: CASSIVRHGDNEQFF

abundance: NA
d_gene: TRBD1
v_gene: TRBV7-9
j_gene: TRBJ2-1
CDR3nt: TGTGCCAGCAGCGGGCCCGGGACAGGCATTAGCTCCTACAATGAGCAGTTCTTC
CDR3aa: CASSGPGTGISSYNEQFF

abundance: once
d_gene: NA
v_gene: TRBV7-3
j_gene: TRBJ2-4
CDR3nt: TGTGCCAGCAGCTCCAAGACCCCCAGGGGGGCCATTCAGTACTTC
CDR3aa: CASSSKTPRGAIQYF

abundance: NA
d_gene: TRBD2
v_gene: TRBV7-2
j_gene: TRBJ2-1
CDR3nt: TGTGCCAGCAGCTTTCTAGCGGGGGGGCCCAATGAGCAGTTCTTC
CDR3aa: CASSFLAGGPNEQFF

abundance: NA
d_gene: NA
v_gene: TRBV6-5
j_gene: TRBJ1-5
CDR3nt: TGTGCCAGCAGTGGTATAGACATCAATCAGCCCCAGCATTTT
CDR3aa: CASSGIDINQPQHF

abundance: once
d_gene: TRBD1
v_gene: TRBV6-1
j_gene: TRBJ1-2
CDR3nt: TGTGCCAGCAGTGAAACGCAGGGACAGGGGATGGGCTACACCTTC
CDR3aa: CASSETQGQGMGYTF

abundance: NA
d_gene: TRBD1
v_gene: TRBV19
j_gene: TRBJ2-1
CDR3nt: TGTGCCACCGGGCCGAACAGGGGTGGCTCCTACAATGAGCAGTTCTTC
CDR3aa: CATGPNRGGSYNEQFF

abundance: NA
d_gene: NA
v_gene: TRBV7-9
j_gene: TRBJ2-2
CDR3nt: TGTTCCAGCAGCTTACGTGGGCCGTCGAACACCGGGGAGCTGTTTTTT
CDR3aa: CSSSLRGPSNTGELFF

abundance: NA
d_gene: TRBD1
v_gene: TRBV25-1
j_gene: TRBJ2-7
CDR3nt: TGTGCCAGCAGTGAGAGTTCCGGGACAGGGAACGAGCAGTACTTC
CDR3aa: CASSESSGTGNEQYF

abundance: NA
d_gene: TRBD1
v_gene: TRBV14
j_gene: TRBJ1-5
CDR3nt: TGTGCCAGCAGCCAAGGGGACAGCGTCAATCAGCCCCAGCATTTT
CDR3aa: CASSQGDSVNQPQHF

abundance: NA
d_gene: TRBD1
v_gene: TRBV2
j_gene: TRBJ2-5
CDR3nt: TGTGCCAGCAGGACCCCGGACAGGGGAAGGCCGGAGACCCAGTACTTC
CDR3aa: CASRTPDRGRPETQYF

abundance: NA
d_gene: TRBD1
v_gene: TRBV5-6
j_gene: TRBJ2-7
CDR3nt: TGTGCCAGCAGCTTCCCCGGGACAGGGAAGCCCTACGAGCAGTACTTC
CDR3aa: CASSFPGTGKPYEQYF

abundance: NA
d_gene: NA
v_gene: TRBV6-5
j_gene: TRBJ1-2
CDR3nt: TGTGCCACCCGAGGGTGGAGGGAACAGGAGGGCTACACCTTC
CDR3aa: CATRGWREQEGYTF

abundance: NA
d_gene: NA
v_gene: TRBV7-9
j_gene: TRBJ2-5
CDR3nt: TGTGCCAGCAGCTTAGTGGGGGGAGAAGAGACCCAGTACTTC
CDR3aa: CASSLVGGEETQYF

abundance: NA
d_gene: TRBD2
v_gene: TRBV4-2
j_gene: TRBJ2-2
CDR3nt: TGTGCCAGCAGCCAAGATCGAGCGGGGGGGCCGGGCACCGGGGAGCTGTTTTTT
CDR3aa: CASSQDRAGGPGTGELFF

abundance: NA
d_gene: TRBD1
v_gene: TRBV30
j_gene: TRBJ1-2
CDR3nt: TGTGCCTGGAGGACTCCGGGGACAGGGGGTGGCTACACCTTC
CDR3aa: CAWRTPGTGGGYTF

abundance: NA
d_gene: TRBD2
v_gene: TRBV10-3
j_gene: TRBJ2-3
CDR3nt: TGTGCCATCAATCGTTACGGGACTAGCCGCACAGATACGCAGTATTTT
CDR3aa: CAINRYGTSRTDTQYF

abundance: few
d_gene: NA
v_gene: TRBV10-3
j_gene: TRBJ2-7
CDR3nt: TGTGCCATACCTCCGGGACACCTAGCCTACGAGCAGTACTTC
CDR3aa: CAIPPGHLAYEQYF

abundance: NA
d_gene: NA
v_gene: TRBV2
j_gene: TRBJ2-5
CDR3nt: TGTGCCAGCAGAGTGGACAGCCAAGAGACCCAGTACTTC
CDR3aa: CASRVDSQETQYF

abundance: NA
d_gene: NA
v_gene: TRBV30
j_gene: TRBJ2-2
CDR3nt: TGTGCCTGGAGCGGCGACACACGCACCGGGGAGCTGTTTTTT
CDR3aa: CAWSGDTRTGELFF

abundance: NA
d_gene: TRBD2
v_gene: TRBV4-1
j_gene: TRBJ2-1
CDR3nt: TGCGCCAGCAGCCAAGGTCTTGGCGGGGGGCACAATGAGCAGTTCTTC
CDR3aa: CASSQGLGGGHNEQFF

abundance: NA
d_gene: TRBD1
v_gene: TRBV6-1
j_gene: TRBJ1-2
CDR3nt: TGTGCCAGCAGTGAAACCCCAGGACAGGCGGGCTATGGCTACACCTTC
CDR3aa: CASSETPGQAGYGYTF

abundance: once
d_gene: NA
v_gene: TRBV25-1
j_gene: TRBJ2-3
CDR3nt: TGTGCCAGCAGTGGGCCCTCAGCAGGTGGCACAGATACGCAGTATTTT
CDR3aa: CASSGPSAGGTDTQYF

abundance: few
d_gene: NA
v_gene: TRBV30
j_gene: TRBJ2-7
CDR3nt: TGTGCCTGGAGTGTAGGAGGGGCCCCCTCCTACGAGCAGTACTTC
CDR3aa: CAWSVGGAPSYEQYF

abundance: NA
d_gene: NA
v_gene: TRBV6-4
j_gene: TRBJ1-5
CDR3nt: TGTGCCAGCAGTCTTGAGGCCCAGCATTTT
CDR3aa: CASSLEAQHF

abundance: NA
d_gene: TRBD1
v_gene: TRBV10-1
j_gene: TRBJ2-7
CDR3nt: TGCGCCAGCGGTCCAGGACAGGGTCGGAAAAGCTCCTACGAGCAGTACTTC
CDR3aa: CASGPGQGRKSSYEQYF

abundance: NA
d_gene: TRBD1
v_gene: TRBV4-1
j_gene: TRBJ1-2
CDR3nt: TGCGCCAGCAGCCAAGTATGGACGAAAACAGTCCCGGGACAGGGGTCCTATGGCTACACCTTC
CDR3aa: CASSQVWTKTVPGQGSYGYTF

abundance: NA
d_gene: TRBD2
v_gene: TRBV5-1
j_gene: TRBJ2-3
CDR3nt: TGCGCCAGCAGCCTGGGGCAGCGGGAGAACACAGATACGCAGTATTTT
CDR3aa: CASSLGQRENTDTQYF

abundance: NA
d_gene: TRBD2
v_gene: TRBV2
j_gene: TRBJ2-4
CDR3nt: TGTGCCAGCAGTGGAGGGACTAGCGGGGGGTTGGCCAAAAACATTCAGTACTTC
CDR3aa: CASSGGTSGGLAKNIQYF

abundance: few
d_gene: NA
v_gene: TRBV7-3
j_gene: TRBJ1-3
CDR3nt: TGTGCCAGCAGCCCGGACTGGTCTCCTGGAAACACCATATATTTT
CDR3aa: CASSPDWSPGNTIYF

abundance: NA
d_gene: NA
v_gene: TRBV27
j_gene: TRBJ1-5
CDR3nt: TGTGCCAGCAGCCTCGAAGGGGCTCATCAGCCCCAGCATTTT
CDR3aa: CASSLEGAHQPQHF

abundance: NA
d_gene: NA
v_gene: TRBV7-2
j_gene: TRBJ1-1
CDR3nt: TGTGCCAGCAGCAACGATCGGGTTATCACTGAAGCTTTCTTT
CDR3aa: CASSNDRVITEAFF

abundance: NA
d_gene: NA
v_gene: TRBV7-2
j_gene: TRBJ1-4
CDR3nt: TGTGCCAGCAGCTTAGGGCAGGGAAGTGAAAAACTGTTTTTT
CDR3aa: CASSLGQGSEKLFF

abundance: once
d_gene: NA
v_gene: TRBV5-1
j_gene: TRBJ1-6
CDR3nt: TGCGCCAGCAGGGAGGCGGGGTTGGATTCACCCCTCCACTTT
CDR3aa: CASREAGLDSPLHF

abundance: NA
d_gene: NA
v_gene: TRBV7-2
j_gene: TRBJ1-5
CDR3nt: TGTGCCAGCAGCTTAGTTTCCAGGGAGGTCAATCAGCCCCAGCATTTT
CDR3aa: CASSLVSREVNQPQHF

abundance: few
d_gene: TRBD1
v_gene: TRBV5-1
j_gene: TRBJ1-2
CDR3nt: TGCGCCAGCAGCTTGACAGGGGCTCGTAACTATGGCTACACCTTC
CDR3aa: CASSLTGARNYGYTF

abundance: NA
d_gene: NA
v_gene: TRBV6-5
j_gene: TRBJ2-3
CDR3nt: TGTGCCAGCAGTTCCCCCAGCCAGGGGAGAGATACGCAGTATTTT
CDR3aa: CASSSPSQGRDTQYF

abundance: NA
d_gene: NA
v_gene: TRBV7-2
j_gene: TRBJ1-2
CDR3nt: TGTGCCAGCAGCTCGCGTCGTATCTATGGCTACACCTTC
CDR3aa: CASSSRRIYGYTF

abundance: NA
d_gene: NA
v_gene: TRBV5-1
j_gene: TRBJ2-7
CDR3nt: TGCGCCAGCAGCTTGGGGTTATACCTCGGTGTATCCTACGAGCAGTACTTC
CDR3aa: CASSLGLYLGVSYEQYF

abundance: NA
d_gene: NA
v_gene: TRBV11-3
j_gene: TRBJ1-2
CDR3nt: TGTGCCAGCAGCCAAGGAATGACAGACTATGGCTACACCTTC
CDR3aa: CASSQGMTDYGYTF

abundance: NA
d_gene: NA
v_gene: TRBV6-6
j_gene: TRBJ1-1
CDR3nt: TGTGCCAGCATGTCCGACACTGAAGCTTTCTTT
CDR3aa: CASMSDTEAFF

abundance: NA
d_gene: NA
v_gene: TRBV19
j_gene: TRBJ1-4
CDR3nt: TGTGCCAGTAGTATCGGTAATGAAAAACTGTTTTTT
CDR3aa: CASSIGNEKLFF

abundance: NA
d_gene: NA
v_gene: TRBV13
j_gene: TRBJ2-6
CDR3nt: TGTGCCAGCAGCTTAGGCCGAGGGTCTGGGGCCAACGTCCTGACTTTC
CDR3aa: CASSLGRGSGANVLTF

abundance: NA
d_gene: TRBD2
v_gene: TRBV18
j_gene: TRBJ2-3
CDR3nt: TGTGCCAGCTCACCCCTTAGCGGGGGGCCAGAGGATACGCAGTATTTT
CDR3aa: CASSPLSGGPEDTQYF

abundance: NA
d_gene: TRBD1
v_gene: TRBV9
j_gene: TRBJ2-3
CDR3nt: TGTGCCAGCAGCCAGGGGGCCTCCGGCACAGATACGCAGTATTTT
CDR3aa: CASSQGASGTDTQYF

abundance: NA
d_gene: TRBD1
v_gene: TRBV27
j_gene: TRBJ2-7
CDR3nt: TGTGCCAGCAGTTTATCGAAACGGGACAGGGGACTCCCCTACGAGCAGTACTTC
CDR3aa: CASSLSKRDRGLPYEQYF

abundance: NA
d_gene: NA
v_gene: TRBV20-1
j_gene: TRBJ2-7
CDR3nt: TGCAGTGCCGAGGACTTGGGCGAGCAGTACTTC
CDR3aa: CSAEDLGEQYF

abundance: NA
d_gene: NA
v_gene: TRBV19
j_gene: TRBJ2-1
CDR3nt: TGTGCCAGTAGTACCCGCCCGGTGGATGAGCAGTTCTTC
CDR3aa: CASSTRPVDEQFF

abundance: NA
d_gene: NA
v_gene: TRBV7-6
j_gene: TRBJ1-3
CDR3nt: TGTGCCAGCAGCTCCCTGGGCACTGGAAACACCATATATTTT
CDR3aa: CASSSLGTGNTIYF

abundance: NA
d_gene: NA
v_gene: TRBV6-5
j_gene: TRBJ1-1
CDR3nt: TGTGCCTCCTCGGCGGGGATTTACACTGAAGCTTTCTTT
CDR3aa: CASSAGIYTEAFF

abundance: few
d_gene: NA
v_gene: TRBV6-1
j_gene: TRBJ1-6
CDR3nt: TGTGCCAGCAGTGAAGAGCGGACGAGGAATTCACCCCTCCACTTT
CDR3aa: CASSEERTRNSPLHF

abundance: NA
d_gene: TRBD2
v_gene: TRBV11-3
j_gene: TRBJ2-2
CDR3nt: TGTGCCAGCAGCTTCGGGACTAGCGGGCCTACAGACACCGGGGAGCTGTTTTTT
CDR3aa: CASSFGTSGPTDTGELFF

abundance: NA
d_gene: NA
v_gene: TRBV7-8
j_gene: TRBJ2-2
CDR3nt: TGTGCCAGCAGCCCCTCGCCGGGGGACACCGGGGAGCTGTTTTTT
CDR3aa: CASSPSPGDTGELFF

abundance: NA
d_gene: NA
v_gene: TRBV4-3
j_gene: TRBJ2-7
CDR3nt: TGCGCCAGCAGCCAAGAATCGAGGCCGACCTACGAGCAGTACTTC
CDR3aa: CASSQESRPTYEQYF

abundance: NA
d_gene: NA
v_gene: TRBV2
j_gene: TRBJ2-5
CDR3nt: TGTGCCAGCAGTATGTCAGGGAGGGGGGAGACCCAGTACTTC
CDR3aa: CASSMSGRGETQYF